This TCR beta chain was identified during a study of blood T cell repertoires in COVID-19. Study at large: From the United States, Italy and Spain came samples of acute and convalescent COVID-19.

Everyone who took part was roughly 18 to 95 years old, and they came from about two dozen US areas. The CDR3 totals 14 residues. Trimming cost V 3 bases and J 6 bases; bases outside gene matches: 5. Germline V lookup: CDR1 SGHRS, CDR2 YFSETQ. As handled by the study authors: Amplification from reference gene primers served as the basis for estimated nucleated cell counts. TCRdb's table, derived via immunoSEQ multiplex PCR, lists solely in-frame clones and lacks some. From that table come the V and J calls and clone size; the DNA was used to work out D and trimming. The table shows more than 300,000 clones, with roughly 90% occurring only once.

Sequencing was carried out using PBMCs or T cells enriched from blood (not recorded which). This clonotype was sampled from a woman in her twenties or thirties who had recovered from COVID-19. The J gene is TRBJ2-2, the V gene TRBV5-1; 7 bases line up with TRBD2. DNA of the CDR3: TGCGCCAGCAGCTGGGGAGGGGAGGCCGGGGAGCTGTTTTTT. It translates to CASSWGGEAGELFF.